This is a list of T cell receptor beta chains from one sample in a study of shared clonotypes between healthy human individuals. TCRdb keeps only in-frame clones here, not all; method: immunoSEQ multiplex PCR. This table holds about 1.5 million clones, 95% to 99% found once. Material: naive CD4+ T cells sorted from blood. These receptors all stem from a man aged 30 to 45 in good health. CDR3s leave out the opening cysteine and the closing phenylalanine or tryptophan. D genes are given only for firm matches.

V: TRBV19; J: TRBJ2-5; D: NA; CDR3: ASSTQTGPGGETQY
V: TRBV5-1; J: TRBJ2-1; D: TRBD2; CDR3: ASSSGLASFGNEQF
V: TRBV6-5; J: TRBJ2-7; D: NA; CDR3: ASSDTGLPYEQY
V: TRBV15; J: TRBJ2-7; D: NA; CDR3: ATSREDVSYEQY
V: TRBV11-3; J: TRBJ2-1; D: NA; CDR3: ASSLDERRDEQF
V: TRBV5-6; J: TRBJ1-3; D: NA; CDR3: ASSLGRISGNTIY
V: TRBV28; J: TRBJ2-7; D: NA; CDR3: ASSLGQGNPYEQY
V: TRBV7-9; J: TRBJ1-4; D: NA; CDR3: ASSLGPTNEKLF
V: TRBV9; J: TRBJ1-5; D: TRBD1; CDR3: ASSTTGNKGQPQH
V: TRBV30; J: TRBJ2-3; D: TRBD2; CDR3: AWSDGLVTDTQY
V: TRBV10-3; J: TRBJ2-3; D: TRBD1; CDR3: AISGNKGAAADTQY
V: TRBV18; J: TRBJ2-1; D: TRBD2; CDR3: ASSARTSGFDEQF
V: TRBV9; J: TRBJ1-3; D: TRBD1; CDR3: ASSVFSAQGAGNTIY
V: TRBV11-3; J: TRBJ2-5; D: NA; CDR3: ASSFGLPGINQETQY
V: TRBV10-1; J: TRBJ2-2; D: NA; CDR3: ASSESRIGELF
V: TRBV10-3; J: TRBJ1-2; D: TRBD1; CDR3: AIRPTGAYGYT
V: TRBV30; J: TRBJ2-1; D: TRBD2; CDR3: AWRSGSTNEQF
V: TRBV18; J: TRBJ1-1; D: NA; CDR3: ASSLTGMTEAF
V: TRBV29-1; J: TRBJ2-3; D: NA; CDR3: SAAVGHSTDTQY
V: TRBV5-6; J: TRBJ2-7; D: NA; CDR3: ASSLGLVTYEQY
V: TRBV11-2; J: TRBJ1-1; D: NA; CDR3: ASSYDRTGEAF
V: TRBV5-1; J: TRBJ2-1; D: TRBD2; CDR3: ASSLEPSGSKSYNEQF
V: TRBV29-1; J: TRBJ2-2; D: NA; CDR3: SVVSPTGTNTGELF
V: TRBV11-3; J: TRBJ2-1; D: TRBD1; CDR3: ASSLDRWGQGSNEQF
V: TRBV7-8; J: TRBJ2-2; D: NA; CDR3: ASSRVGGRETGELF
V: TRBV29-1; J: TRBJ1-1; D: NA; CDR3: SGESDTRTEAF
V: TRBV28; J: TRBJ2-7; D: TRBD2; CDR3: ASSTLGLAGAEQY
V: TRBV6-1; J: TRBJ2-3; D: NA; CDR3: ASTVQVGTDTQY
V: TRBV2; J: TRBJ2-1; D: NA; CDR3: ASSYVPNEQF
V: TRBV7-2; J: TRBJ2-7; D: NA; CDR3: ASSGVNRYEQY
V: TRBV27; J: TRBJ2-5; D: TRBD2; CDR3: ASSFSRRERGQETQY
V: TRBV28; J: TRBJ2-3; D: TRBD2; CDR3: ASSLWAGDRDTQY
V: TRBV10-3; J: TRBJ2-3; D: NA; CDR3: ATRPPGRAGSSTDTQY
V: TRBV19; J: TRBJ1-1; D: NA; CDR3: ASRGQYTEAF
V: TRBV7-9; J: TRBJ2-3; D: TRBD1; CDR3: ASSLVGQGYTDTQY
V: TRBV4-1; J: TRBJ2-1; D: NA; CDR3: ASSHEKMV
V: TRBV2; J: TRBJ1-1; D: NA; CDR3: ASSETGSEAF
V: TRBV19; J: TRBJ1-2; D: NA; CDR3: ASRYGSNYGYT
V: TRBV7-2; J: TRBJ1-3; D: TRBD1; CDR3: ASSSGQFSGNTIY
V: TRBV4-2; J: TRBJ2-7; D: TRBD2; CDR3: ASSKRGGRAWGESYEQY
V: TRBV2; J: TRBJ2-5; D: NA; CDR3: ASVKGLGETQY
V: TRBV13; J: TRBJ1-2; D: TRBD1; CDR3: ASSLRDLGQGYGYT
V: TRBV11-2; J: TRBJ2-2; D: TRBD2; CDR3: ASSLEGGANTGELF
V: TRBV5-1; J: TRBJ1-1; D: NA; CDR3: ASSLRLNTEAF
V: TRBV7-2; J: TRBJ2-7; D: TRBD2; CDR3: ASSRTIGLAGRSYEQY
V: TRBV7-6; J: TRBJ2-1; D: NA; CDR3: ASSLGAGEVWVNEQF
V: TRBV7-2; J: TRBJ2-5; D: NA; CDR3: ASSSRETQY
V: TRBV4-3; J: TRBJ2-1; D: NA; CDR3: ASSQGSVLSSYNEQF
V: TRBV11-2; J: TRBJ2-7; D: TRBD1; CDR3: ASSAFYGQGYEQY
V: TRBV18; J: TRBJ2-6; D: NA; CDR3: ASSPSNSGANVLT
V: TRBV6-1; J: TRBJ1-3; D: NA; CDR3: ASSEGGSAGNTIY
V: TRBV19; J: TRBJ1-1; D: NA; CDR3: ASSLSGATEAF
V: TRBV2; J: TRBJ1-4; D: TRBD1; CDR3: ASSESPGQGHEKLF
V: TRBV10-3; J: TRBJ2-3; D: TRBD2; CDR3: AISESTLTSGTDTQY
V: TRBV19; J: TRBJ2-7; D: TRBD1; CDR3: ASTVRQGPTYEQY
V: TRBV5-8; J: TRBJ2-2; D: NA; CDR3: ASRPRTVPTGELF
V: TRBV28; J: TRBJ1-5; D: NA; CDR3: ASSSRVSGPQH
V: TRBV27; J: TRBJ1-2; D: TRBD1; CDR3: ASSVRGVYGYT
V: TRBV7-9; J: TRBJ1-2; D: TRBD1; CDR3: ASSHARDRAGTYGYT